Ten or more counts support the clone carrying this TCR beta chain. This sample was included in a study of T cells in Graves' hyperthyroidism and ophthalmopathy. TCR beta CDR3 sequences were amplified from RNA transcripts. Initially, a first-round RT-PCR of the TCR CDR3 employed the HTBI primer set. TCRdb ran MiXCR on the multiplex PCR reads and lists one entry per CDR3 protein. This table holds a few hundred thousand distinct CDR3 sequences, just over 45% found once. There are 12 residues in the CDR3. V gave up 6 bases and J gave up 1 base, with 9 bases separating them. The germline CDR1 and CDR2 sequences are DFQATT and SNEGSKA (reference sequence).

The rearrangement joins TRBV20-1 to TRBJ1-2, with a possible D match to TRBD1 (5 bases). Sequenced input: peripheral blood or thyroid tissue (not recorded which). This sequence was found in a woman in her late teens or twenties with Graves' hyperthyroidism. The chain's CDR3 is CSATDSNYGYTF. The CDR3 DNA reads as TGCAGTGCCACTGACAGTAACTATGGCTACACCTTC.